The clone carrying this TCR beta chain was detected many times. Its target is unknown. Trimming stripped 0 bases from V and 3 bases from J, with 9 bases between. This CDR3 spans 15 amino acids. One entry per CDR3 protein results from TCRdb running MiXCR on the reads. The profile shows 65,000 to 90,000 distinct CDR3 sequences, over 3.5% of them singletons. The sample is drawn from a study of T cell repertoires in cytomegalovirus infection. General observations from the study: Dominating the ex vivo response were HLA-C-restricted CMV-specific TCR beta clonotypes.

Sequencing input: PBMCs. This TCR was recovered from a human donor in good health (CMV status not recorded). Some clones in this sample may be carry-over from other donors' samples. V gene TRBV12-3 or TRBV12-4 combines with J gene TRBJ2-1; no firm D call. The CDR3 coding sequence is TGTGCCAGCAGTTTAGCGCGGCCCGTCTACAATGAGCAGTTCTTC. It yields the protein CASSLARPVYNEQFF.